These 12 T cell receptor beta chains share one sample of origin, sequenced in a study of T cells in Graves' hyperthyroidism and ophthalmopathy. The TCR beta CDR3 regions underwent amplification using RNA transcripts as the source. A first-round RT-PCR of the TCR CDR3 used the HTBI primer set. TCRdb recomputed calls from the multiplex PCR reads with MiXCR, one row per CDR3 protein. The table records roughly 700,000 distinct CDR3 sequences, 17% of them present only once. Sequences were obtained from blood. The receptors come from a man in his fifties or sixties with Graves' hyperthyroidism.

This clonotype has at least ten counts. The V and J genes are TRBV24-1 and TRBJ2-5; D not resolved. V was pared by 5 bases and J by 0 bases, with 18 bases between. The CDR3 extends over 17 amino acids. Germline V gene lookup returns CDR1 KGHDR and CDR2 SFDVKD. The CDR3: CATSGPAGQLNQETQYF. DNA for the CDR3: TGTGCCACCAGTGGACCCGCCGGGCAGTTGAACCAAGAGACCCAGTACTTC.

This clonotype was counted ten times or more. This chain uses TRBV27 with TRBJ1-1; D is unclear. Trimming cost V 3 bases and J 5 bases, with 13 bases left between them. The CDR3 loop spans 14 amino acids. CDR1 and CDR2 (germline): MNHEY, SMNVEV (reference sequence). The CDR3 DNA sequence: TGTGCCAGCAGTTTCGGGGAAGGGCGGACTGAAGCTTTCTTT. The encoded protein is CASSFGEGRTEAFF.

Concerning this clonotype: A read error may be the cause here, since a much bigger clone is one base away. The chain is built from TRBV28 and TRBJ2-2; either TRBD1 or TRBD2 may fit D (5 bases each). The germline V gene encodes CDR1 MDHEN and CDR2 SYDVKM. The CDR3 spans 17 residues. This chain's CDR3 is CASSVQGYSADTGELLF. CDR3 nucleotide sequence: TGTGCCAGCAGTGTTCAGGGCTATTCCGCGGACACCGGGGAGCTGCTTTTT.

The chain recombines TRBV7-2 with TRBJ2-5; D uncertain. Looked up from germline, CDR1 is SGHTA and CDR2 is FQGNSA. V gave up 6 bases and J gave up 6 bases, with 8 bases separating them. This CDR3 is built from 11 residues. The CDR3 spells CASRQSQTQYF. The CDR3 region has the DNA TGTGCCAGCAGACAGAGCCAGACCCAGTACTTC.

Many counts were recorded for this clonotype. The chain uses TRBV24-1 and TRBJ2-3; 10 bases are a match to TRBD2. The germline CDR1 and CDR2 sequences are KGHDR and SFDVKD. The CDR3 extends over 18 amino acids. The junction had 11 bases not matched to a gene; V was cut back by 6 bases and J by 0 bases. This chain's CDR3 is CATSLTGTSDSSTDTQYF. The CDR3 DNA reads as TGTGCCACCAGTCTAACCGGGACTAGCGATTCTAGCACAGATACGCAGTATTTT.

In its sample, this clonotype was seen many times. This chain links TRBV28 with TRBJ2-1, with TRBD2 identical over 7 bases. CDR1 and CDR2 (germline): MDHEN, SYDVKM. This CDR3 is built from 16 residues. V lost 7 bases, J lost 0 bases, and 9 bases stayed unmatched. The CDR3, as DNA: TGTGCCAGCACCCCCGGGACTACAGACTCCTACAATGAGCAGTTCTTC. Protein sequence: CASTPGTTDSYNEQFF.

This clonotype has more than one count but fewer than ten. The chain links TRBV5-1 to TRBJ2-1; D is perhaps TRBD2 (5 bases). With 0 bases removed from V and 1 base from J, the gap between germline ends came to 8 bases. Germline CDR1 reads SGHRS; CDR2 reads YFSETQ. This CDR3 has 15 amino acids. The CDR3 sequence: CASSLGGKSYNEQFF. DNA for the CDR3: TGCGCCAGCAGCTTGGGAGGGAAGTCCTACAATGAGCAGTTCTTC. The entire variable domain, with the rest obtained from reference TRBV5-1 and TRBJ2-1, is as follows: KAGVTQTPRYLIKTRGQQVTLSCSPISGHRSVSWYQQTPGQGLQFLFEYFSETQRNKGNFPGRFSGRQFSNSRSEMNVSTLELGDSALYLCASSLGGKSYNEQFFGPGTRLTVL.

This clonotype appeared many times. The genes are TRBV28 and TRBJ1-4; D unclear. CDR1 is MDHEN, CDR2 SYDVKM, per germline. The CDR3 is 15 residues long. V was clipped by 8 bases and J by 1 base, with 14 bases between them. DNA for the CDR3: TGTGCCAGCGGCGATGGGCAGAGAACTAATGAAAAACTGTTTTTT. Protein: CASGDGQRTNEKLFF.

In this sample, this clonotype turned up many times. The rearrangement uses TRBV28 and TRBJ2-4; 14 bases agree with TRBD2. CDR1 MDHEN and CDR2 SYDVKM come from the germline V gene. The CDR3 runs to 21 residues. J gave up 0 bases and V 5 bases, and 15 bases lay outside the gene matches. CDR3 amino acids: CASSRLAIGTSGGLAKNIQYF. DNA of the CDR3: TGTGCCAGCAGTAGGCTGGCGATAGGGACTAGCGGGGGCCTAGCCAAAAACATTCAGTACTTC.

The table lists this clonotype with many counts. V usage is TRBV7-2 and J usage is TRBJ1-5; D is unclear. Trimming removed 1 base at V and 3 bases at J, with 10 bases between. The CDR3 runs 15 residues. The V gene's germline CDR1 is SGHTA and CDR2 FQGNSA. CDR3 sequence: CASSLGGINNQPQHF. CDR3 nucleotides: TGTGCCAGCAGCTTAGGGGGAATCAACAATCAGCCCCAGCATTTT.

This clonotype was observed a few times. This chain links TRBV3-1 with TRBJ1-1; D is uncertain. This CDR3 has 13 amino acids. The V gene's germline CDR1 is LGHDT and CDR2 YNNKEL (reference sequence). Trimming took off 1 base at V and 7 bases at J, with 10 bases between the two ends. The CDR3 protein is CASSQGSPVEAFF. CDR3 in DNA: TGTGCCAGCAGCCAAGGGAGTCCGGTTGAAGCTTTCTTT.

J is TRBJ1-2 and V is TRBV30; 11 positions match TRBD1. Germline V gene data show CDR1 as GTSNPN and CDR2 as SVGIG (reference sequence). V trimming: 2 bases; J trimming: 6 bases; junction bases outside the gene matches: 2. This CDR3 comprises 13 residues. The CDR3 is CAWSKDRGHGYTF. The CDR3 nucleotides are TGTGCCTGGAGTAAGGACAGGGGGCATGGCTACACCTTC.